The 31 T cell receptor beta chains presented below share a single source sample, sequenced in a study of human T cells and chemical hapten exposure. TCRdb used MiXCR to reprocess the RACE reads, holding one entry per CDR3 protein. This table holds 85,000 to 100,000 distinct CDR3 sequences, 9.5% to 14% found once. Noted time point: pre-sensitization, week 0. Treatment indicated: therapeutic diphenylcyclopropenone sensitization with weekly scalp DPC. The source material was whole blood, sampled in connection with sensitization to the hapten diphenylcyclopropenone (DPC). These receptor sequences come from a woman between 55 and 75 years old with alopecia areata. Some clones in this sample may be carry-over from other donors' samples.

This clonotype was detected many times. The chain has TRBV30 and TRBJ2-1, with D unresolved. In germline, CDR1 is GTSNPN, CDR2 SVGIG (reference sequence). V gave up 2 bases and J gave up 6 bases, with 11 bases separating them. The CDR3 is 13 residues long. Written as DNA, the CDR3 is TGTGCCTGGAGTTTGGGTCTGGGCAATGAGCAGTTCTTC. Its protein is CAWSLGLGNEQFF. Supplemented by reference TRBV30 and TRBJ2-1, the full variable domain reads SQTIHQWPATLVQPVGSPLSLECTVEGTSNPNLYWYRQAAGRGLQLLFYSVGIGQISSEVPQNLSASRPQDRQFILSSKKLLLSDSGFYLCAWSLGLGNEQFFGPGTRLTVL.

In its sample, this clonotype was seen a few times. The CDR3 reads CASSICAGISYNEQFF. CDR3 sequence (DNA): TGTGCCAGCAGCATATGCGCCGGGATATCCTACAATGAGCAGTTCTTC. The chain carries TRBV11-2 and TRBJ2-1; maybe TRBD2 (5 bases). Trimming left V 5 bases short and J 1 base short, with 15 bases between. In germline, CDR1 is SGHAT, CDR2 FQNNGV. This CDR3 region has 16 residues.

This clonotype showed up just a few times. V and J are TRBV11-2 and TRBJ1-1, with a tentative D call TRBD1 (6 bases). The CDR3 contains 13 residues. V lost 4 bases to trimming and J lost 3 bases, with 9 bases between them. Germline CDR1 SGHAT, CDR2 FQNNGV. CDR3 coding DNA: TGTGCCAGCAGCTGGACAGTTTACACTGAAGCTTTCTTT. Amino acids: CASSWTVYTEAFF.

The table lists this clonotype with many counts. The chain recombines TRBV10-3 with TRBJ2-2; no clear D. The CDR3 extends over 16 amino acids. Trimming cost V 1 base and J 3 bases, with 12 bases left between them. Germline values: CDR1 ENHRY, CDR2 SYGVKD. The CDR3 spells CAISEYSSPDTGELFF. DNA of the CDR3: TGTGCCATCAGTGAGTACAGCAGCCCCGACACCGGGGAGCTGTTTTTT.

This clonotype was recorded at least ten times. The chain uses TRBV19 and TRBJ1-5; TRBD1 is a possible D gene (5 bases). The CDR3 is 13 amino acids. Trimming removed 7 bases at V and 6 bases at J, with 13 bases between. Germline loops: CDR1 LNHDA, CDR2 SQIVND (reference sequence). CDR3 region: CASTGGVGQPQHF. The CDR3, as DNA: TGTGCCAGTACCGGAGGGGTGGGTCAGCCCCAGCATTTT.

The chain is built from TRBV11-1 and TRBJ2-7; weak D call: TRBD2 (5 bases). CDR3 length: 13 amino acids. Germline CDR1 is SGHAT and CDR2 is FQDESV (reference sequence). V lost 6 bases and J 4 bases, leaving 13 bases between the germline ends. CDR3 DNA sequence: TGTGCCAGCAGTAACCAAGCGGAATACGAGCAGTACTTC. The encoded protein is CASSNQAEYEQYF.

Many counts were recorded for this clonotype. The chain employs TRBV11-2 and TRBJ2-1; weak D call: TRBD2 (5 bases). The CDR3 spans 13 residues. CDR1 is SGHAT and CDR2 is FQNNGV in the germline V gene. V was clipped by 1 base and J by 5 bases, with 6 bases between them. Here the CDR3 reads CASSLAGNNEQFF. In DNA, the CDR3 is TGTGCCAGCAGCTTAGCCGGGAACAATGAGCAGTTCTTC. The full variable domain, completed using reference TRBV11-2 and TRBJ2-1, is EAGVAQSPRYKIIEKRQSVAFWCNPISGHATLYWYQQILGQGPKLLIQFQNNGVVDDSQLPKDRFSAERLKGVDSTLKIQPAKLEDSAVYLCASSLAGNNEQFFGPGTRLTVL.

This clonotype was counted ten times or more. The CDR3 DNA reads TGCAGTGCTAGAGATATCGGCTGGAATGAGCAGTTCTTC. This translates into CSARDIGWNEQFF. The rearrangement uses TRBV20-1 and TRBJ2-1; D gene ambiguous. Germline V gene sequence: CDR1 DFQATT, CDR2 SNEGSKA (reference sequence). This CDR3 has 13 residues. V lost 0 bases and J 7 bases, leaving 10 bases between the germline ends.

V gene TRBV7-8 combines with J gene TRBJ2-3, with TRBD2 as a possible D gene (5 bases). The germline CDR1 and CDR2 sequences are SGHVS and FQNEAQ. Trimming left V 0 bases short and J 6 bases short, with 13 bases between. CDR3 length equals 15 residues. CDR3 in amino acids: CASSLARYPGDTQYF. The CDR3 region has the DNA TGTGCCAGCAGCTTAGCTCGCTACCCGGGGGATACGCAGTATTTT.

This clonotype was detected ten times or more. J is TRBJ2-3 and V is TRBV4-2; TRBD2 matches 13 bases. Per germline, CDR1 LGHNA and CDR2 YNFKEQ. V shed 2 bases, J shed 5 bases, and the junction held 7 bases outside the gene matches. CDR3 size: 17 residues. CDR3 residues: CASSQQLAGGLQDTQYF. In DNA, the CDR3 is TGTGCCAGCAGCCAACAACTAGCGGGGGGGCTTCAAGATACGCAGTATTTT.

This clonotype was seen ten or more times. The gene calls are TRBV3-1 and TRBJ1-1; tentative D call: TRBD1 (5 bases). Trimming cost V 4 bases and J 4 bases, with 13 bases left between them. Per the germline V gene, CDR1 is LGHDT and CDR2 is YNNKEL (reference sequence). CDR3 length: 14 residues. The DNA of the CDR3 is TGTGCCAGCAGCCCCTGGGGGGAGACCACTGAAGCTTTCTTT. Translating gives CASSPWGETTEAFF.

This clonotype was counted at least ten times. The rearrangement joins TRBV10-3 to TRBJ2-7; maybe TRBD1 (6 bases). Germline values: CDR1 ENHRY, CDR2 SYGVKD. Trimming stripped 1 base from V and 2 bases from J, with 9 bases between. CDR3 size: 14 residues. CDR3 sequence: CAISELQGPYEQYF. DNA of the CDR3: TGTGCCATCAGTGAGTTACAGGGTCCCTACGAGCAGTACTTC.

This rearrangement joins TRBV7-8 to TRBJ2-2; D is uncertain. CDR3 length equals 13 residues. With 0 bases removed from V and 3 bases from J, the gap between germline ends came to 2 bases. CDR1 and CDR2 (germline): SGHVS, FQNEAQ. In nucleotides, the CDR3 is TGTGCCAGCAGCTTAGCGTACACCGGGGAGCTGTTTTTT. Protein sequence: CASSLAYTGELFF.

The chain couples TRBV6-2 or TRBV6-3 to TRBJ2-2; D is unclear. The CDR3 totals 11 residues. Between the trimmed V and J ends, which lost 4 bases and 10 bases, there was a span of 7 bases. Germline V gene lookup returns CDR1 MNHEY and CDR2 SVGEGT. The CDR3 is CASSWGQELFF. DNA of the CDR3: TGTGCCAGCAGTTGGGGTCAGGAGCTGTTTTTT.

In this sample, this clonotype turned up many times. This rearrangement joins TRBV29-1 to TRBJ1-2; D ambiguous. The CDR3 totals 13 residues. Germline loops: CDR1 SQVTM, CDR2 ANQGSEA. Trimming took 7 bases from V and 4 from J, leaving 16 bases between them. In nucleotides, the CDR3 is TGCAGCGCCTTGGCCGAGTTTACCTATGGCTACACCTTC. Translated, it gives CSALAEFTYGYTF.

The chain joins TRBV6-5 to TRBJ2-3; TRBD1 aligns across 7 bases. This CDR3 is 14 amino acids long. V was clipped by 11 bases and J by 4 bases; unmatched bases: 12. CDR1 is MNHEY and CDR2 is SVGAGI in the germline V gene. The CDR3 region has the DNA TGTGCCTGCCGACAGGGCGGTTCTGCAGATACGCAGTATTTT. Translated: CACRQGGSADTQYF.

Only a few counts were recorded for this clonotype. One end of the junction is discordant with germline, which a read error may explain. V usage is TRBV30 and J usage is TRBJ1-6; D uncertain. The CDR3 has 12 amino acids. The germline V gene encodes CDR1 GTSNPN and CDR2 SVGIG (reference sequence). The CDR3 DNA reads TGTGCCTGGAGTTTTTCGTATTCACTCCTCCACTTT. It yields the protein CAWSFSYSLLHF.

For the CDR3, the DNA is TGTGCCAGCAGTTTAGCGGCGGGACTTGGTGGTTCACCCCTCCACTTT. It yields the protein CASSLAAGLGGSPLHF. The genes are TRBV6-5 and TRBJ1-6, with a tentative D call TRBD1 (5 bases). CDR1 is MNHEY and CDR2 is SVGAGI in the germline V gene. The V and J ends lost 4 bases and 9 bases respectively, with 19 bases between them. The CDR3 loop spans 16 amino acids.

This clonotype was observed a handful of times. The chain joins TRBV14 to TRBJ2-4, with TRBD2 matching over 8 bases. The CDR3 loop spans 14 amino acids. Unmatched junction bases numbered 4, after V lost 4 bases and J lost 5 bases. CDR1 and CDR2 (germline): SGHDN, FVKESK. The chain's CDR3 is CASSLGGAQNIQYF. The CDR3 coding sequence is TGTGCCAGCAGCCTCGGGGGGGCCCAAAACATTCAGTACTTC.

This clonotype appeared a few times. The chain employs TRBV12-3 or TRBV12-4 and TRBJ2-3, with D maybe TRBD2 (7 bases). This CDR3 is 17 amino acids long. Trimming cost V 7 bases and J 4 bases, with 24 bases left between them. CDR3 sequence (DNA): TGTGCCAGCACCAGGGGCAGCGGGGCTCGAGTCGCAGATACGCAGTATTTT. This codes for CASTRGSGARVADTQYF.

This clonotype appeared many times. The chain is built from TRBV19 and TRBJ1-1; possible D gene TRBD1, 5 bases. The CDR3 totals 15 residues. V dropped 7 bases and J dropped 0 bases, with 15 bases sitting between them. The germline V gene encodes CDR1 LNHDA and CDR2 SQIVND (reference sequence). The CDR3: CASKPETALNTEAFF. The CDR3 DNA is TGTGCCAGTAAGCCCGAGACAGCGCTGAACACTGAAGCTTTCTTT.

This clonotype appeared many times. The J gene is TRBJ1-6, the V gene TRBV7-9, with a possible D match to TRBD1 (6 bases). Germline assignment: CDR1 SEHNR and CDR2 FQNEAQ (reference sequence). Trimming shortened V by 11 bases and J by 0 bases, and 11 bases separated the two germline ends. The CDR3 runs 14 residues. DNA of the CDR3: TGTGCCGGAGAGACAGGCTCCTATAATTCACCCCTCCACTTT. As protein: CAGETGSYNSPLHF.

This clonotype was recorded a few times. The rearrangement uses TRBV7-2 and TRBJ2-3, with D perhaps matching TRBD1 or TRBD2 (5 bases each). V was shortened by 1 base and J by 6 bases, with 17 bases between the two germline ends. Per the germline V gene, CDR1 is SGHTA and CDR2 is FQGNSA. This CDR3 has 16 amino acids. DNA for the CDR3: TGTGCCAGCAGCTTAGTCGTGGGACGGTCGGGGGATACGCAGTATTTT. This translates into CASSLVVGRSGDTQYF.

This clonotype appeared a few times. The genes are TRBV5-5 and TRBJ2-1; D is unclear. Trimming cost V 2 bases and J 8 bases, with 11 bases left between them. The CDR3 loop spans 13 amino acids. Germline-derived CDR1 and CDR2 are SGHKS and YYEKEE (reference sequence). CDR3 sequence: CASSFTLTDEQFF. CDR3 DNA: TGTGCCAGCAGCTTTACCCTGACCGATGAGCAGTTCTTC.

This rearrangement joins TRBV4-1 to TRBJ2-2, with 8 bases fitting TRBD2. In germline, CDR1 is MGHRA, CDR2 YSYEKL. The J segment lost 0 bases and the V segment lost 2 bases, leaving 2 bases of the junction unmatched. The CDR3 extends over 16 amino acids. CDR3 sequence (DNA): TGCGCCAGCAGCCAATACGGGGGGGCGAACACCGGGGAGCTGTTTTTT. Its protein is CASSQYGGANTGELFF.

The chain couples TRBV4-1 to TRBJ2-7, with D possibly TRBD1 on 6 matching bases. V lost 0 bases and J lost 5, with 20 bases in between. CDR1 is MGHRA and CDR2 is YSYEKL in the germline V gene. This CDR3 region has 17 residues. CDR3 residues: CASSQEVPQGKWHEQYF. Here the CDR3 DNA reads TGCGCCAGCAGCCAAGAAGTGCCGCAGGGGAAGTGGCACGAGCAGTACTTC.

In its sample, this clonotype was seen many times. The chain uses TRBV5-6 and TRBJ1-1; weak D call: TRBD1 (5 bases). CDR1 is SGHDT, CDR2 YYEEEE, per germline. Trimming stripped 2 bases from V and 4 bases from J, with 15 bases between. This CDR3 spans 15 amino acids. The CDR3 nucleotides read TGTGCCAGCAGCTTTTCCCCCGGCAGGGTCACTGAAGCTTTCTTT. Translation: CASSFSPGRVTEAFF. The complete variable domain, with remaining parts taken from reference TRBV5-6 and TRBJ1-1, reads DAGVTQSPTHLIKTRGQQVTLRCSPKSGHDTVSWYQQALGQGPQFIFQYYEEEERQRGNFPDRFSGHQFPNYSSELNVNALLLGDSALYLCASSFSPGRVTEAFFGQGTRLTVV.

V is TRBV6-1 and J is TRBJ1-1, with unresolved D. CDR1 MNHNS and CDR2 SASEGT come from the germline V gene. This CDR3 is built from 13 residues. The V and J ends lost 2 bases and 0 bases respectively, with 4 bases between them. The CDR3 DNA reads as TGTGCCAGCAGTGAACTGATGAACACTGAAGCTTTCTTT. Protein product: CASSELMNTEAFF.

A few counts support this clonotype. The gene calls are TRBV6-2 or TRBV6-3 and TRBJ2-1; TRBD2 agrees at 7 bases. The J segment lost 8 bases and the V segment lost 4 bases, leaving 8 bases of the junction unmatched. Germline values: CDR1 MNHEY, CDR2 SVGEGT. This CDR3 has 14 amino acids. The CDR3 region has the DNA TGTGCCAGCAGTTCTCTGACTAGCACGGATGAGCAGTTCTTC. It specifies CASSSLTSTDEQFF.

This chain uses TRBV3-2 with TRBJ1-1. TRBV3-2 is given as a pseudogene. The CDR3 consists of 12 residues. The CDR3 DNA reads as TGTGCCAGCAGCCAAGTCCACACTGAAGCTTTCTTT. Residues: CASSQVHTEAFF.

This clonotype was seen only a few times. The chain links TRBV28 to TRBJ1-2; D remains unclear. The CDR3 runs 14 residues. The V end was cut by 4 bases, the J end by 4 bases, with 13 bases between. Germline V lookup: CDR1 MDHEN, CDR2 SYDVKM. The CDR3 here is CASSSTTISYGYTF. In nucleotides, the CDR3 is TGTGCCAGCAGTTCAACGACAATTTCCTATGGCTACACCTTC.